The 23 T cell receptor beta chains below were found in one sample sequenced in a study of blood T cell repertoires in COVID-19. The repertoire was sequenced with immunoSEQ multiplex PCR; TCRdb's copy has only in-frame clones and lacks some. The table shows 70,000 or so clones, with approximately 90% occurring only once. The sample taken for sequencing was peripheral blood. The origin of the receptors is a human donor in a cohort sampled during active COVID-19.

The chain employs TRBV11-2 and TRBJ1-2; TRBD1 is a possible D gene (5 bases). The CDR3 covers 10 residues. CDR1 is SGHAT and CDR2 is FQNNGV in the germline V gene. Trimming shortened V by 5 bases and J by 13 bases, and 11 bases separated the two germline ends. DNA for the CDR3: TGTGCCAGCAGCGGATCCGGGGGCACCTTC. It specifies CASSGSGGTF.

This chain links TRBV5-4 with TRBJ1-2; 7 bases are shared with TRBD1. V was pared by 4 bases and J by 0 bases, with 6 bases of the junction left unmatched. The CDR3 is 15 residues long. Germline V CDR1 and CDR2: SGHNT, YYREEE (reference sequence). CDR3 loop: CASSVRDRANYGYTF. CDR3 bases: TGTGCCAGCAGCGTCCGGGACAGAGCTAACTATGGCTACACCTTC. Combining the CDR3 with reference TRBV5-4 and TRBJ1-2 gives the whole variable domain ETGVTQSPTHLIKTRGQQVTLRCSSQSGHNTVSWYQQALGQGPQFIFQYYREEENGRGNFPPRFSGLQFPNYSSELNVNALELDDSALYLCASSVRDRANYGYTFGSGTRLTVV.

The V and J genes are TRBV6-1 and TRBJ2-5; 8 bases map to TRBD1. Looked up from germline, CDR1 is MNHNS and CDR2 is SASEGT. V shed 0 bases, J shed 2 bases, and the junction held 2 bases outside the gene matches. The CDR3 is 15 residues long. This chain's CDR3 is CASSEAYRGQETQYF. CDR3 sequence (DNA): TGTGCCAGCAGTGAAGCTTACAGGGGGCAAGAGACCCAGTACTTC.

The chain uses TRBV9 and TRBJ1-2, with D perhaps TRBD1 (6 bases). The V end was cut by 3 bases, the J end by 5 bases, with 17 bases between. There are 15 residues in the CDR3. Germline values: CDR1 SGDLS, CDR2 YYNGEE. This chain's CDR3 is CASSGLGQRLYGYTF. Here the CDR3 DNA reads TGTGCCAGCAGCGGACTGGGACAACGTCTATATGGCTACACCTTC.

The rearrangement links TRBV28 to TRBJ1-4, with 7 bases that match TRBD1. The junction had 6 bases not matched to a gene; V was cut back by 3 bases and J by 5 bases. Germline V lookup: CDR1 MDHEN, CDR2 SYDVKM. This CDR3 region has 15 residues. CDR3 sequence reads: CASSFIDRANEKLFF. CDR3 sequence (DNA): TGTGCCAGCAGTTTCATCGACAGGGCAAATGAAAAACTGTTTTTT.

CDR3 sequence reads: CASHRGINSPLHF. DNA of the CDR3: TGTGCCAGCCATCGCGGGATTAATTCACCCCTCCACTTT. The V gene is TRBV12-3 or TRBV12-4, the J gene TRBJ1-6; D remains unclear. V was clipped by 8 bases and J by 6 bases, with 11 bases between them. The CDR3 covers 13 residues.

The chain has TRBV20-1 and TRBJ1-2, with D maybe TRBD1 (5 bases). The CDR3 has 13 amino acids. V was clipped by 3 bases and J by 2 bases, with 10 bases between them. The germline V gene encodes CDR1 DFQATT and CDR2 SNEGSKA (reference sequence). CDR3 amino acids: CSASATVNYGYTF. For the CDR3, the DNA is TGCAGTGCTAGTGCGACAGTGAACTATGGCTACACCTTC.

This rearrangement joins TRBV10-3 to TRBJ1-1, with D possibly being TRBD1 (5 bases). The V gene lost 0 bases and the J gene lost 0 bases, with 11 bases spanning the gap. The CDR3 has 16 amino acids. The germline gives CDR1 ENHRY, CDR2 SYGVKD. The CDR3 reads CAISESGQLMNTEAFF. For the CDR3, the DNA is TGTGCCATCAGTGAGTCGGGGCAGCTTATGAACACTGAAGCTTTCTTT.

The chain carries TRBV28 and TRBJ2-5; 11 bases line up with TRBD2. With V trimmed by 8 bases and J by 2 bases, 16 bases remained unmatched. The CDR3 has 18 residues. Germline assignment: CDR1 MDHEN and CDR2 SYDVKM. The CDR3 DNA reads as TGTGCCAGCCAAGCCCCTCGACCTAGCGGGGGGACGCAAGAGACCCAGTACTTC. Amino acid sequence: CASQAPRPSGGTQETQYF. The full variable domain, in which reference TRBV28 and TRBJ2-5 provide the parts outside the CDR3, is DVKVTQSSRYLVKRTGEKVFLECVQDMDHENMFWYRQDPGLGLRLIYFSYDVKMKEKGDIPEGYSVSREKKERFSLILESASTNQTSMYLCASQAPRPSGGTQETQYFGPGTRLLVL.

V usage is TRBV3-1 (or the pseudogene TRBV3-2) and J usage is TRBJ2-7; TRBD2 agrees at 13 bases. Germline-derived CDR1 and CDR2 are LGHDT and YNNKEL (reference sequence). The CDR3 is 21 residues long. The V and J ends lost 4 bases and 4 bases, in that order; junction bases with no gene match: 22. The DNA for the CDR3 is TGTGCCAGCAGCCCCCCTCTTCGGAAGACTAGCGGGGGGCAGGATCCTTACGAGCAGTACTTC. Amino acid sequence: CASSPPLRKTSGGQDPYEQYF.

The rearrangement joins TRBV5-4 to TRBJ2-3; D may be TRBD1 (7 bases). Germline V lookup: CDR1 SGHNT, CDR2 YYREEE (reference sequence). The CDR3 sequence is 15 residues long. V shed 5 bases and J shed 3 bases, with 16 bases lying between them. In nucleotides, the CDR3 is TGTGCCAGCAGATTTAGCAGGGGGGAGACAGATACGCAGTATTTT. Encoded protein: CASRFSRGETDTQYF.

J is TRBJ1-3 and V is TRBV19; D not certain. The germline V gene has CDR1 LNHDA and CDR2 SQIVND (reference sequence). Trimming removed 5 bases from V and 2 bases from J, with 13 bases in between. The CDR3 is 15 residues long. The CDR3 region has the DNA TGTGCCAGTAGTCCTCAGAAGGGAGCTGGAAACACCATATATTTT. Protein product: CASSPQKGAGNTIYF.

The V gene is TRBV27, the J gene TRBJ1-5, with D tentatively TRBD1 (5 bases). V was pared by 8 bases and J by 6 bases, with 17 bases between. Germline V gene data show CDR1 as MNHEY and CDR2 as SMNVEV (reference sequence). The CDR3 consists of 14 residues. CDR3 coding DNA: TGTGCCAGCCGACCGGGGGGGGGTAGTCAGCCCCAGCATTTT. It is translated as CASRPGGGSQPQHF.

The V gene is TRBV7-3, the J gene TRBJ1-1; possibly TRBD1 for D (6 bases). In germline, CDR1 is SGHTA, CDR2 FQGTGA. The CDR3 runs 13 residues. Trimming shortened V by 5 bases and J by 7 bases, and 14 bases separated the two germline ends. CDR3 nucleotides: TGTGCCAGCAGCCCTCAGGGGAGGGGTGAAGCTTTCTTT. Its translation is CASSPQGRGEAFF.

The chain combines TRBV30 with TRBJ1-4; the D gene is possibly TRBD1 (5 bases). Trimming took 5 bases from V and 8 from J, leaving 15 bases between them. CDR1 GTSNPN and CDR2 SVGIG come from the germline V gene (reference sequence). This CDR3 is 13 amino acids long. CDR3 DNA: TGTGCCTGGGCTGCAGGGCCGGAAGAAAAACTGTTTTTT. Amino acid sequence: CAWAAGPEEKLFF.

V usage is TRBV9 and J usage is TRBJ2-7; no clear D gene. The CDR3 has 13 residues. Per the germline V gene, CDR1 is SGDLS and CDR2 is YYNGEE. V dropped 4 bases and J dropped 5 bases, with 13 bases sitting between them. CDR3 region: CASSSTDNHEQYF. In DNA, the CDR3 is TGTGCCAGCAGCAGTACAGACAACCACGAGCAGTACTTC.

The table lists this clone with a count of one. This chain connects TRBV2 to TRBJ1-5; 10 bases align to TRBD1. This CDR3 comprises 18 residues. Germline CDR1 and CDR2: SNHLY and FYNNEI. V shed 0 bases, J shed 4 bases, and the junction held 9 bases outside the gene matches. The CDR3 reads CASSEALGTGAVNQPQHF. The CDR3 nucleotides read TGTGCCAGCAGTGAAGCGCTTGGGACAGGGGCAGTGAATCAGCCCCAGCATTTT.

The rearrangement links TRBV27 to TRBJ2-7, with 7 bases matching TRBD1. The CDR3 is 16 residues long. CDR1 MNHEY and CDR2 SMNVEV come from the germline V gene (reference sequence). The trim removed 2 bases at V and 4 bases at J, leaving 11 bases unmatched. This CDR3 reads CASSLRAATGPYEQYF. The DNA for the CDR3 is TGTGCCAGCAGTTTACGAGCCGCGACAGGGCCATACGAGCAGTACTTC.

V usage is TRBV12-3 or TRBV12-4 and J usage is TRBJ2-7; D may be TRBD1 (6 bases). This CDR3 has 12 amino acids. Trimming shortened V by 6 bases and J by 3 bases, and 9 bases separated the two germline ends. CDR3 sequence: CASRGDNYEQYF. As DNA, the CDR3 is TGTGCCAGCAGGGGGGACAACTACGAGCAGTACTTC.

This clone appeared a few times. V and J are TRBV5-1 and TRBJ1-6, with TRBD1 matching over 8 bases. V trimming: 3 bases; J trimming: 0 bases; junction bases outside the gene matches: 5. In germline, CDR1 is SGHRS, CDR2 YFSETQ. This CDR3 has 17 residues. CDR3 nucleotide sequence: TGCGCCAGCAGCTCGACAGGGGATAGCTCCTATAATTCACCCCTCCACTTT. It specifies CASSSTGDSSYNSPLHF.

V and J are TRBV28 and TRBJ2-7, with a possible D match to TRBD1 (5 bases). This CDR3 spans 14 amino acids. The V end lost 6 bases, the J end lost 4 bases, and 16 bases lay between the germline ends. The V gene's germline CDR1 is MDHEN and CDR2 SYDVKM. The CDR3: CASSQTGWTYEQYF. The CDR3 nucleotides are TGTGCCAGCAGCCAAACAGGTTGGACGTACGAGCAGTACTTC.

The gene calls are TRBV11-2 and TRBJ2-5; 7 bases map to TRBD2. The CDR3 is 16 residues long. Germline-derived CDR1 and CDR2 are SGHAT and FQNNGV. The junction had 10 bases not matched to a gene; V was cut back by 4 bases and J by 2 bases. CDR3 DNA sequence: TGTGCCAGCAGCTCTGGAAGGGACTATCTTCAAGAGACCCAGTACTTC. Its protein product is CASSSGRDYLQETQYF.

The chain uses TRBV29-1 and TRBJ1-1; D may be TRBD1 (6 bases). The V gene lost 7 bases and the J gene lost 4 bases, with 10 bases spanning the gap. Germline V CDR1 and CDR2: SQVTM, ANQGSEA. This CDR3 contains 11 residues. The CDR3 DNA reads TGCAGCGCCCCAGGGGCCACTGAAGCTTTCTTT. Translated: CSAPGATEAFF.